Presented here are 20 T cell receptor beta chains from one specimen sequenced in a study of shared clonotypes between healthy human individuals. Here immunoSEQ multiplex PCR was the method, and the copy in TCRdb shows in-frame clones only, minus some. In the table there are approximately 720,000 clones, about 78% of which are singletons. Material: memory CD4+ T cells sorted from blood. Subset indicated: CD45RA-negative fraction. The receptor source for this set is a woman younger than 45 in good health.

The chain is built from TRBV7-9 and TRBJ2-5; D uncertain. The CDR3 has 13 amino acids. V lost 6 bases to trimming and J lost 5 bases, with 13 bases between them. Germline CDR1 is SEHNR and CDR2 is FQNEAQ (reference sequence). CDR3 in amino acids: CASSSVALETQYF. The CDR3 DNA sequence: TGTGCCAGCAGTTCGGTGGCTTTGGAGACCCAGTACTTC.

This clone occurred once. The V call is TRBV7-9, the J call TRBJ1-4; D remains ambiguous. The length of the CDR3 is 14 residues. Germline CDR1 is SEHNR and CDR2 is FQNEAQ (reference sequence). Trimming cost V 1 base and J 5 bases, with 8 bases left between them. CDR3 protein: CASSLVGGNEKLFF. CDR3 coding DNA: TGTGCCAGCAGCTTAGTAGGAGGGAATGAAAAACTGTTTTTT.

This chain uses TRBV29-1 with TRBJ2-7; D is ambiguous. Germline loops: CDR1 SQVTM, CDR2 ANQGSEA. V was pared by 4 bases and J by 1 base, with 11 bases between. CDR3 length: 13 residues. CDR3 sequence reads: CSVGWVGSYEQYF. The CDR3 DNA follows: TGCAGCGTTGGTTGGGTGGGTTCCTACGAGCAGTACTTC.

The CDR3 loop reads CASSQEEQETQYF. The CDR3 nucleotides are TGTGCCAGCAGCCAAGAAGAACAAGAGACCCAGTACTTC. This sequence joins TRBV4-2 and TRBJ2-5; the D is unclear. V lost 0 bases, J lost 2 bases, and 4 bases lay in between. This CDR3 has 13 amino acids. Germline V gene lookup returns CDR1 LGHNA and CDR2 YNFKEQ.

Concerning this clone: Other DNA variants within this sample encode the same CDR3. This chain joins TRBV28 and TRBJ2-7; 9 bases line up with TRBD2. Germline V gives CDR1 MDHEN, CDR2 SYDVKM. After removal of 5 bases from V and 2 bases from J, the junction contained 7 bases not matched to a gene. This CDR3 is built from 15 residues. The CDR3 is CASSPSGTPAYEQYF. CDR3 coding DNA: TGTGCCAGCAGTCCTAGCGGGACGCCGGCCTACGAGCAGTACTTC. The entire variable domain, with the rest obtained from reference TRBV28 and TRBJ2-7, is as follows: DVKVTQSSRYLVKRTGEKVFLECVQDMDHENMFWYRQDPGLGLRLIYFSYDVKMKEKGDIPEGYSVSREKKERFSLILESASTNQTSMYLCASSPSGTPAYEQYFGPGTRLTVT.

V usage is TRBV28 and J usage is TRBJ1-1; no reliable D call. The germline V gene encodes CDR1 MDHEN and CDR2 SYDVKM. CDR3 length: 14 amino acids. Between the trimmed V and J ends, which lost 4 bases and 6 bases, there was a span of 15 bases. In DNA form, the CDR3 reads TGTGCCAGCAGTTCGGCCCGGGGTATACCTGAAGCTTTCTTT. Protein sequence: CASSSARGIPEAFF.

The CDR3 here is CASVTTGQVYGYTF. CDR3 bases: TGTGCCAGCGTAACAACAGGACAAGTCTATGGCTACACCTTC. The V gene is TRBV28, the J gene TRBJ1-2, with TRBD1 as a possible D gene (5 bases). V lost 8 bases and J lost 4, with 17 bases in between. The germline V gene encodes CDR1 MDHEN and CDR2 SYDVKM. The CDR3 runs to 14 residues.

This clone came up once. This chain links TRBV25-1 with TRBJ1-1; 8 nucleotides match TRBD1. Looked up from germline, CDR1 is MGHDK and CDR2 is SYGVNS. CDR3 length equals 15 residues. The junction had 10 bases not matched to a gene; V was cut back by 5 bases and J by 5 bases. CDR3 loop: CASSLGTGGVTEAFF. The DNA of the CDR3 is TGTGCCAGCAGTCTCGGAACAGGGGGAGTGACTGAAGCTTTCTTT.

The genes are TRBV4-2 and TRBJ2-3; a weak D match, TRBD2 (5 bases). V was trimmed by 1 base and J by 3 bases, leaving 11 bases between them. In germline, CDR1 is LGHNA, CDR2 YNFKEQ. The CDR3 extends over 15 amino acids. Here the CDR3 DNA reads TGTGCCAGCAGCCAAGCAAGGACTCTAACAGATACGCAGTATTTT. Residues: CASSQARTLTDTQYF.

This clone came up once. This sequence joins TRBV11-3 and TRBJ2-2; D not resolved. Deletions cut 7 bases from V and 0 bases from J, with 6 bases between. The CDR3 consists of 13 residues. Germline values: CDR1 SGHNT, CDR2 YENEEA. The CDR3 DNA reads TGTGCCAGCACCACACCGAACACCGGGGAGCTGTTTTTT. Translating gives CASTTPNTGELFF. Full variable domain (missing parts from reference TRBV11-3 and TRBJ2-2): EAGVVQSPRYKIIEKKQPVAFWCNPISGHNTLYWYLQNLGQGPELLIRYENEEAVDDSQLPKDRFSAERLKGVDSTLKIQPAELGDSAVYLCASTTPNTGELFFGEGSRLTVL.

The chain links TRBV4-1 to TRBJ2-3; 8 bases are a match to TRBD1. The CDR3 extends over 14 amino acids. With 8 bases clipped from V and 4 bases from J, the junction kept 8 bases outside the gene matches. Looked up from germline, CDR1 is MGHRA and CDR2 is YSYEKL. CDR3 residues: CASRRAGGADTQYF. DNA for the CDR3: TGCGCCAGCCGTCGGGCAGGGGGCGCAGATACGCAGTATTTT.

The chain carries TRBV7-8 and TRBJ1-5; the D is unclear. The CDR3 loop spans 14 amino acids. With 3 bases removed from V and 0 bases from J, the gap between germline ends came to 6 bases. Per the germline V gene, CDR1 is SGHVS and CDR2 is FQNEAQ. DNA for the CDR3: TGTGCCAGCAGCTTTGTCGGTAGCAATCAGCCCCAGCATTTT. This sequence encodes CASSFVGSNQPQHF.

The chain carries TRBV11-1 and TRBJ2-1; 10 bases align to TRBD2. This CDR3 comprises 13 residues. Trimming removed 4 bases from V and 7 bases from J; junction bases left unmatched: 1. The germline gives CDR1 SGHAT, CDR2 FQDESV (reference sequence). CDR3 sequence reads: CASSSGLANEQFF. For the CDR3, the DNA is TGTGCCAGCAGCTCGGGACTAGCGAATGAGCAGTTCTTC.

The rearrangement uses TRBV7-9 and TRBJ1-2; D is perhaps TRBD1 (5 bases). V was pared by 0 bases and J by 4 bases, with 15 bases between. The CDR3 spans 16 residues. Germline CDR1 SEHNR, CDR2 FQNEAQ (reference sequence). DNA of the CDR3: TGTGCCAGCAGCTTAGCTGGGGTCAGGGTGGGCTATGGCTACACCTTC. This sequence encodes CASSLAGVRVGYGYTF. Supplemented by reference TRBV7-9 and TRBJ1-2, the full variable domain reads DTGVSQNPRHKITKRGQNVTFRCDPISEHNRLYWYRQTLGQGPEFLTYFQNEAQLEKSRLLSDRFSAERPKGSFSTLEIQRTEQGDSAMYLCASSLAGVRVGYGYTFGSGTRLTVV.

The chain carries TRBV2 and TRBJ1-6, with 8 bases lining up with TRBD1. V lost 7 bases, J lost 6 bases, and 11 bases stayed unmatched. Per germline, CDR1 SNHLY and CDR2 FYNNEI. CDR3 length: 16 amino acids. The CDR3 DNA reads as TGTGCCAGCATTAGCGACAGGGGTTCCATTAATTCACCCCTCCACTTT. It specifies CASISDRGSINSPLHF.

The chain combines TRBV15 with TRBJ2-7; 9 bases agree with TRBD2. The V segment lost 6 bases and the J segment 3 bases; nucleotides outside the gene matches: 6. The CDR3 has 14 amino acids. Germline V gene data show CDR1 as LNHNV and CDR2 as YYDKDF (reference sequence). The CDR3 sequence: CATSRLAVDYEQYF. In DNA form, the CDR3 reads TGTGCCACCAGTCGACTAGCGGTAGACTACGAGCAGTACTTC.

J is TRBJ1-3 and V is TRBV28; D remains ambiguous. The CDR3 sequence is 13 residues long. Germline assignment: CDR1 MDHEN and CDR2 SYDVKM. The V and J ends lost 3 bases and 3 bases respectively, with 6 bases between them. The CDR3 protein is CASSLNHGNTIYF. The DNA for the CDR3 is TGTGCCAGCAGTTTGAATCATGGAAACACCATATATTTT. Drawing the rest from reference TRBV28 and TRBJ1-3, the complete variable domain is DVKVTQSSRYLVKRTGEKVFLECVQDMDHENMFWYRQDPGLGLRLIYFSYDVKMKEKGDIPEGYSVSREKKERFSLILESASTNQTSMYLCASSLNHGNTIYFGEGSWLTVV.

The chain uses TRBV7-8 and TRBJ2-7; D is unclear. From germline, CDR1 is SGHVS and CDR2 FQNEAQ. The V end lost 2 bases, the J end lost 2 bases, and 7 bases lay between the germline ends. This CDR3 is built from 13 residues. The CDR3 sequence is CASSLNGPYEQYF. The CDR3 bases are TGTGCCAGCAGCTTAAATGGCCCCTACGAGCAGTACTTC.

This chain joins TRBV6-1 and TRBJ1-1; D remains unclear. CDR1 MNHNS and CDR2 SASEGT come from the germline V gene. V gave up 7 bases and J gave up 4 bases, with 7 bases separating them. The CDR3 spans 11 residues. The CDR3: CASNNSTEAFF. CDR3 bases: TGTGCCAGCAATAACAGCACTGAAGCTTTCTTT.

The rearrangement links TRBV2 to TRBJ1-5, with a tentative D call TRBD1 (5 bases). Trimming pared 0 bases from V and 5 bases from J, leaving 8 bases between. The CDR3 length is 14 residues. Germline V gives CDR1 SNHLY, CDR2 FYNNEI. In nucleotides, the CDR3 is TGTGCCAGCAGTGAAGCCAACAGGTATCAGCCCCAGCATTTT. Translation gives CASSEANRYQPQHF.